This note documents a single T cell receptor (beta chain) sequence. What it binds is unknown. The assay that was used to sequence DNA from cultured CD4+ T cells was the Oncomine TCR Beta short-read assay. TCRdb re-called the PCR reads through MiXCR, storing one row per CDR3 protein. The sample shows more than 15,000 distinct CDR3 sequences, 50% to 60% of them seen only once. This record comes from a study of vaccination and CD4 T cells after COVID-19. Overall study context: Overlapping spike peptides of SARS-CoV-2, HCoV-NL63, HCoV-OC43 and HCoV-229E were used, and cells were stimulated with them.

This CDR3 comprises 15 residues. The germline V gene has CDR1 SGHTA and CDR2 FQGNSA. Trimming removed 5 bases at V and 2 bases at J, with 15 bases between. The treatment is: roughly 11-day PBMC culture with coronavirus spike peptide pools or control peptides (ViraFEST assay). ViraFEST used peptide pools to expand antigen-specific T cells before TCR sequencing. J is TRBJ2-5 and V is TRBV7-2, with D tentatively TRBD1 (6 bases). The origin of this receptor is a human donor who had recovered from COVID-19. Sequenced input: CD4+ T cells from blood, cultured in vitro. CDR3: CASSPGQPIQETQYF. CDR3 bases: TGTGCCAGCAGCCCTGGACAGCCTATACAAGAGACCCAGTACTTC.